The clone carrying this TCR beta chain appeared once. Its antigen remains unidentified. The data stem from a study of CD8+CD57+ T cells in acquired aplastic anemia. Study details: Sorted CD4+ plus CD8+ cells gave DNA averaging 3.2 ug. There were about 10.8 million reads, on average, for CD4+ cells from healthy donors. Study-level findings and limits: Between patients and controls, CD8+ Simpson's diversity did not vary significantly. Shared by patients and controls, roughly 28 CD8+ CDR3s were abundant in patients.

For CDR3 and TCR beta VDJ profiling, genomic DNA was the template used. TCRdb redid the calling of the reads with MiXCR, one entry per CDR3 protein. This table holds about 110,000 distinct CDR3 sequences, 50% to 65% found once. Looked up from germline, CDR1 is SGHTA and CDR2 is FQGTGA. V lost 3 bases, J lost 6 bases, and 10 bases lay in between. The CDR3 loop spans 13 amino acids. Sequenced input: sorted CD4+, CD8+, or CD8+CD57+ T cells (not recorded which) from PBMCs. This TCR was sampled from a human donor in good health, serving as a control. The chain employs TRBV7-3 and TRBJ2-3; D tentatively reads TRBD1 or TRBD2 (5 bases each). The CDR3 is CASSLGVWDTQYF. Here the CDR3 DNA reads TGTGCCAGCAGCTTGGGGGTCTGGGATACGCAGTATTTT.